What follows is one T cell receptor (beta chain) and its context. Germline CDR1 reads SQVTM; CDR2 reads ANQGSEA. Between the trimmed V and J ends, which lost 5 bases and 5 bases, there was a span of 18 bases. The CDR3 runs to 15 residues. This entry belongs to a study of sequential checkpoint blockade in melanoma. Study background: After nivolumab or ipilimumab alone, some 20 patients had week-13 rebiopsies.

Measured with immunoSEQ multiplex PCR; TCRdb has only the in-frame clones, and not every one. The sample records about 4,000 clones, 15% to 20% being singletons. The treatment here: randomized to nivolumab then ipilimumab (arm A) or the reverse (arm B). The sample in question was tumor tissue (inferred from file names), obtained from a patient given nivolumab and ipilimumab in sequence. The TCR sequence derives from a human donor with melanoma. The rearrangement links TRBV29-1 to TRBJ2-2; possible D gene TRBD1, 6 bases. The CDR3: CSVKEPGQETGELFF. CDR3 nucleotides: TGCAGCGTTAAGGAACCGGGACAAGAAACCGGGGAGCTGTTTTTT.